These 24 T cell receptor beta chains share one sample of origin, sequenced in a study of CD8 T cells in ankylosing spondylitis. From the 5' RACE reads, TCRdb called clonotypes with MiXCR, one entry per CDR3 protein. The data hold 300,000 to 400,000 distinct CDR3 sequences, with 20% to 25% observed a single time. Sequencing used blood, either unsorted or a sorted T cell fraction (not recorded which). These receptors all come from a male donor with ankylosing spondylitis or in good health (not recorded which).

V usage is TRBV29-1 and J usage is TRBJ2-5; D may be TRBD2 (7 bases). The CDR3 consists of 11 residues. The germline gives CDR1 SQVTM, CDR2 ANQGSEA. Trimming stripped 7 bases from V and 5 bases from J, with 11 bases between. The CDR3, as DNA: TGCAGCGGTGGGGGGGCGGAGACCCAGTACTTC. Protein product: CSGGGAETQYF.

The chain carries TRBV12-3 or TRBV12-4 and TRBJ2-3; D is ambiguous. This CDR3 has 17 amino acids. The ends were cut back, 3 bases at V and 0 bases at J, with 16 bases in the middle. The CDR3: CASSFLRAYYSTDTQYF. CDR3 nucleotides: TGTGCCAGCAGTTTTCTTCGGGCCTATTATAGCACAGATACGCAGTATTTT.

The table lists this clonotype with a few counts. This chain connects TRBV4-1 to TRBJ1-5, with D unclear. Trimming removed 1 base at V and 4 bases at J, with 8 bases between. The germline V gene encodes CDR1 MGHRA and CDR2 YSYEKL. This CDR3 comprises 14 residues. The CDR3 sequence is CASSQAPFNQPQHF. CDR3 DNA: TGCGCCAGCAGCCAAGCTCCCTTTAATCAGCCCCAGCATTTT.

V and J are TRBV10-3 and TRBJ2-2; D may be TRBD1 or TRBD2 (5 bases each). This CDR3 is 13 amino acids long. Trimming cost V 10 bases and J 4 bases, with 13 bases left between them. Germline CDR1 reads ENHRY; CDR2 reads SYGVKD. As DNA, the CDR3 is TGTGCCACACCGGGACCCAGCACCGGGGAGCTGTTTTTT. Residues: CATPGPSTGELFF.

The V gene is TRBV5-5, the J gene TRBJ2-1; D unclear. CDR3 size: 17 residues. Per the germline V gene, CDR1 is SGHKS and CDR2 is YYEKEE (reference sequence). V was trimmed by 4 bases and J by 0 bases, leaving 17 bases between them. The CDR3 is CASSPRLGASSYNEQFF. In DNA, the CDR3 is TGTGCCAGCAGCCCGCGACTTGGCGCGAGCTCCTACAATGAGCAGTTCTTC.

This chain links TRBV29-1 with TRBJ2-1; 8 bases fit TRBD2. With 5 bases clipped from V and 1 base from J, the junction kept 10 bases outside the gene matches. Germline V gene sequence: CDR1 SQVTM, CDR2 ANQGSEA. The CDR3 loop spans 16 amino acids. Written as DNA, the CDR3 is TGCAGCGTTCTTGGTGGTAGCGGGGAATCCTACAATGAGCAGTTCTTC. The encoded protein is CSVLGGSGESYNEQFF.

The rearrangement uses TRBV28 and TRBJ2-2; D gene uncertain. Per the germline V gene, CDR1 is MDHEN and CDR2 is SYDVKM. CDR3 size: 12 residues. The V and J ends lost 6 bases and 7 bases respectively, with 9 bases between them. CDR3 sequence (DNA): TGTGCCAGCAGCAACGTTCACGGGGAGCTGTTTTTT. It yields the protein CASSNVHGELFF. Drawing the rest from reference TRBV28 and TRBJ2-2, the complete variable domain is DVKVTQSSRYLVKRTGEKVFLECVQDMDHENMFWYRQDPGLGLRLIYFSYDVKMKEKGDIPEGYSVSREKKERFSLILESASTNQTSMYLCASSNVHGELFFGEGSRLTVL.

The rearrangement uses TRBV7-8 and TRBJ2-5, with a possible D match to TRBD2 (6 bases). Germline V CDR1 and CDR2: SGHVS, FQNEAQ. Between the trimmed V and J ends, which lost 6 bases and 0 bases, there was a span of 8 bases. The CDR3 sequence is 13 residues long. The CDR3 loop reads CASSGGYQETQYF. The CDR3 DNA reads TGTGCCAGCAGTGGGGGGTACCAAGAGACCCAGTACTTC.

This clonotype was counted between two and nine times. The chain employs TRBV29-1 and TRBJ2-5; D is possibly TRBD2 (5 bases). The CDR3 is made up of 11 amino acids. Germline assignment: CDR1 SQVTM and CDR2 ANQGSEA. Trimming left V 3 bases short and J 4 bases short, with 6 bases between. In DNA form, the CDR3 reads TGCAGCGTTGACGAGGGAGAGACCCAGTACTTC. It translates to CSVDEGETQYF.

The chain couples TRBV6-5 to TRBJ2-7; D not certain. CDR1 and CDR2 (germline): MNHEY, SVGAGI. V lost 11 bases, J lost 1 base, and 9 bases lay in between. The CDR3 has 11 amino acids. The CDR3 bases are TGTGCCGTAGGCAGTTCCTACGAGCAGTACTTC. This codes for CAVGSSYEQYF.

In DNA form, the CDR3 reads TGTGCCAGCAGCTTAGTGCCTAGTCCGGGCAATGAGCAGTTCTTC. This sequence encodes CASSLVPSPGNEQFF. The chain links TRBV7-9 to TRBJ2-1; D is unclear. Germline CDR1 reads SEHNR; CDR2 reads FQNEAQ (reference sequence). This CDR3 is built from 15 residues. V was shortened by 1 base and J by 6 bases, with 13 bases between the two germline ends.

This clonotype was counted at least ten times. This chain links TRBV5-4 with TRBJ2-5; no clear D gene. With 1 base removed from V and 5 bases from J, the gap between germline ends came to 9 bases. This CDR3 comprises 13 residues. Germline CDR1 is SGHNT and CDR2 is YYREEE (reference sequence). The CDR3 region has the DNA TGTGCCAGCAGCTTGTGGGTGGGCGAGACCCAGTACTTC. It is translated as CASSLWVGETQYF.

The chain recombines TRBV11-2 with TRBJ2-1, with D possibly TRBD2 on 7 matching bases. Germline V gene lookup returns CDR1 SGHAT and CDR2 FQNNGV. CDR3 length equals 16 residues. Trimming shortened V by 4 bases and J by 4 bases, and 17 bases separated the two germline ends. The CDR3 coding sequence is TGTGCCAGCAGCTCCCCCCGGGGGGCAGGGTACAATGAGCAGTTCTTC. This codes for CASSSPRGAGYNEQFF.

The gene calls are TRBV12-3 or TRBV12-4 and TRBJ2-5; 9 bases align to TRBD2. The CDR3 contains 16 residues. Trimming cost V 5 bases and J 2 bases; bases outside gene matches: 9. CDR3 in amino acids: CASSNTLGLAQETQYF. CDR3 bases: TGTGCCAGCAGTAATACGCTGGGACTAGCTCAAGAGACCCAGTACTTC.

This clonotype occurred a few times. The chain carries TRBV7-8 and TRBJ2-7; D may be TRBD1 (6 bases). V was shortened by 5 bases and J by 1 base, with 9 bases between the two germline ends. From germline, CDR1 is SGHVS and CDR2 FQNEAQ. The CDR3 totals 13 residues. The CDR3 is CASSQGHSYEQYF. The DNA of the CDR3 is TGTGCCAGCAGCCAGGGACATTCCTACGAGCAGTACTTC.

This clonotype occurred a few times. The chain has TRBV30 and TRBJ2-5, with 10 bases lining up with TRBD2. The CDR3 runs to 20 residues. From germline, CDR1 is GTSNPN and CDR2 SVGIG (reference sequence). Trimming removed 2 bases from V and 2 bases from J; junction bases left unmatched: 20. The CDR3 region is CAWSQNLYKLTSGYQETQYF. CDR3 bases: TGTGCCTGGAGTCAAAACTTATACAAGCTGACTAGCGGGTATCAAGAGACCCAGTACTTC.

The chain employs TRBV9 and TRBJ2-2; 9 bases are a match to TRBD1. CDR3 length equals 15 residues. J was trimmed by 3 bases and V by 2 bases; bases with no gene match: 2. Germline values: CDR1 SGDLS, CDR2 YYNGEE. The CDR3 nucleotides are TGTGCCAGCAGCGTTCGGGACAGGGACACCGGGGAGCTGTTTTTT. This gives the protein CASSVRDRDTGELFF.

The chain carries TRBV6-1 and TRBJ2-4; D is possibly TRBD1 (6 bases). Between the trimmed V and J ends, which lost 4 bases and 3 bases, there was a span of 7 bases. CDR3 length: 13 residues. CDR1 is MNHNS and CDR2 is SASEGT in the germline V gene. CDR3 in DNA: TGTGCCAGCAGTGGACAGGTCAAAAACATTCAGTACTTC. Translating it yields CASSGQVKNIQYF.

J is TRBJ2-5 and V is TRBV6-2 or TRBV6-3, with D tentatively TRBD1 or TRBD2 (5 bases each). The CDR3 consists of 15 residues. V dropped 6 bases and J dropped 0 bases, with 14 bases sitting between them. From germline, CDR1 is MNHEY and CDR2 SVGEGT. The CDR3 sequence is CASSSWGGYQETQYF. CDR3 DNA sequence: TGTGCCAGCAGCTCTTGGGGCGGGTACCAAGAGACCCAGTACTTC.

This chain uses TRBV6-5 with TRBJ2-2; D remains unclear. Deletions cut 2 bases from V and 0 bases from J, with 7 bases between. This CDR3 has 15 amino acids. Germline V gene lookup returns CDR1 MNHEY and CDR2 SVGAGI. The CDR3: CASSYRTANTGELFF. The CDR3 nucleotides are TGTGCCAGCAGTTACAGGACGGCGAACACCGGGGAGCTGTTTTTT.

This chain joins TRBV6-1 and TRBJ2-2; D remains unclear. This CDR3 comprises 10 residues. CDR1 is MNHNS, CDR2 SASEGT, per germline. V lost 7 bases, J lost 6 bases, and 3 bases lay in between. The CDR3: CASTAGELFF. CDR3 nucleotide sequence: TGTGCCAGCACGGCCGGGGAGCTGTTTTTT.

The V gene is TRBV27, the J gene TRBJ1-1; perhaps TRBD1 as D (5 bases). Trimming stripped 10 bases from V and 5 bases from J, with 14 bases between. Germline loops: CDR1 MNHEY, CDR2 SMNVEV (reference sequence). This CDR3 is 12 amino acids long. The CDR3 DNA sequence: TGTGCCACCGATCGACAGAGGACTGAAGCTTTCTTT. Residues: CATDRQRTEAFF.

The chain couples TRBV29-1 to TRBJ2-7; D is perhaps TRBD1 or TRBD2 (7 bases each). The germline V and J ends were trimmed by 6 bases and 2 bases, with 17 bases remaining between them. In germline, CDR1 is SQVTM, CDR2 ANQGSEA. CDR3 length: 14 residues. The DNA of the CDR3 is TGCAGCGTCAAGGGAGGGGGCGAGGCCTACGAGCAGTACTTC. This gives the protein CSVKGGGEAYEQYF.

This chain connects TRBV28 to TRBJ2-5; 9 bases agree with TRBD2. Germline V gene data show CDR1 as MDHEN and CDR2 as SYDVKM. V lost 2 bases and J lost 7; bases outside the gene matches: 14. This CDR3 has 17 residues. The CDR3 bases are TGTGCCAGCAGTTTACCTCCGGGTAGCGGGGGTCCAGGGACCCAGTACTTC. Protein product: CASSLPPGSGGPGTQYF.